This TCR beta chain was observed in a study of human T cells and chemical hapten exposure. The overall study: Minor volume differences among pooled libraries chiefly drove per-sample TCR yield variation. Study results and limitations: The number of TCRs above 1 in 1000 frequency did not change after DPC sensitization.

V dropped 2 bases and J dropped 6 bases, with 8 bases sitting between them. Germline V CDR1 and CDR2: SGHRS, YFSETQ. The CDR3 length is 12 residues. In this sample, this clonotype turned up a few times. What it binds is unknown. Within the library, unique molecular identifiers were attached to each individual cDNA molecule. Authors' methods: Counting gave a median of 95,638 TCRs per sample, with values ranging from about 20,000 to 750,000. MiXCR, applied by TCRdb to the reads, yields one record per CDR3 protein. None of the V and J calls come from the authors' own analysis; TCRdb made them. The data hold more than 100,000 distinct CDR3 sequences, with more than 8.5% observed a single time. Whole blood that had not been fractionated was the source of extracted total RNA.

This rearrangement joins TRBV5-1 to TRBJ1-2; no clear D gene. This receptor was taken from a human donor in good health. Some clones in this sample may be carry-over from other donors' samples. Sequenced input: whole blood. The CDR3 DNA reads as TGCGCCAGCAGCTTAGCGGGGAATGGCTACACCTTC. Its protein product is CASSLAGNGYTF.